The 22 T cell receptor beta chains below were found in one sample sequenced in a study of shared clonotypes between healthy human individuals. The table came from immunoSEQ multiplex PCR; TCRdb's copy has only in-frame clones and leaves some out. The sample includes roughly 2,000,000 clones, over 85% of them seen just once. CD8 cells classed as naive were CD45RO-negative and positively selected for CCR7, excluding terminally differentiated effector memory CD45RA+ cells. The sequencing sample was made of naive CD8+ T cells sorted from blood. All receptors derive from a man between 18 and 29 years old in good health.

The chain couples TRBV27 to TRBJ1-2, with 8 bases matching TRBD1. Germline CDR1 reads MNHEY; CDR2 reads SMNVEV (reference sequence). CDR3 length: 15 residues. V lost 5 bases, J lost 10 bases, and 15 bases stayed unmatched. As DNA, the CDR3 is TGTGCCAGCAGTCCCGAGTTGACAGGGGTAGACGACTACACCTTC. Protein: CASSPELTGVDDYTF.

Worth noting for this clone: Other DNA sequences from this sample encode an identical CDR3 as well. The rearrangement uses TRBV28 and TRBJ2-2, with a possible D match to TRBD2 (7 bases). CDR3 length: 14 amino acids. With 3 bases removed from V and 6 bases from J, the gap between germline ends came to 11 bases. Germline V lookup: CDR1 MDHEN, CDR2 SYDVKM. CDR3 sequence (DNA): TGTGCCAGCAGTTTCAGGGGAGGGGCCGGGGAGCTGTTTTTT. Its translation: CASSFRGGAGELFF.

Here the CDR3 DNA reads TGCGCCAGCAGCTACGACGGCTACGAGCAGTACTTC. This codes for CASSYDGYEQYF. This chain links TRBV5-1 with TRBJ2-7, with unresolved D. This CDR3 contains 12 residues. Germline CDR1 reads SGHRS; CDR2 reads YFSETQ. V lost 3 bases and J lost 3, with 7 bases in between.

The chain has TRBV6-6 and TRBJ2-7, with 12 bases aligning to TRBD1. V trimming: 3 bases; J trimming: 4 bases; junction bases outside the gene matches: 4. The V gene's germline CDR1 is MNHNY and CDR2 SVGAGI (reference sequence). This CDR3 has 15 amino acids. This CDR3 reads CASSYGTGGAYEQYF. CDR3 sequence (DNA): TGTGCCAGCAGTTATGGGACAGGGGGCGCGTACGAGCAGTACTTC.

This clone has a single count. One end of the junction does not line up with germline, which may come from a read error. At the DNA level, this CDR3 is encoded by other sequences in the same sample as well. The chain recombines TRBV10-3 with TRBJ1-2; maybe TRBD1 (6 bases). The CDR3 covers 12 residues. Germline values: CDR1 ENHRY, CDR2 SYGVKD. The chain's CDR3 is CAIGEGGYGYTF. The CDR3 coding sequence is TGTGCCATCGGTGAGGGGGGCTATGGCTACACCTTC.

This rearrangement joins TRBV4-1 to TRBJ1-4; tentative D call: TRBD1 (5 bases). Germline lookup yields CDR1 MGHRA and CDR2 YSYEKL. The V and J ends lost 4 bases and 0 bases respectively, with 12 bases between them. The CDR3 sequence is 16 residues long. CDR3 DNA sequence: TGCGCCAGCAGCCCCCTCTGGGGGGCAACTAATGAAAAACTGTTTTTT. Protein: CASSPLWGATNEKLFF.

The chain is built from TRBV6-5 and TRBJ2-1, with a tentative D call TRBD2 (5 bases). The CDR3 is 13 amino acids. Trimming cost V 6 bases and J 7 bases, with 13 bases left between them. The V gene's germline CDR1 is MNHEY and CDR2 SVGAGI. The CDR3 region is CASSPGLQNEQFF. CDR3 in DNA: TGTGCCAGCAGCCCTGGACTTCAGAATGAGCAGTTCTTC.

This clone was detected only once. In the same sample, other DNA sequences code for this CDR3. The V call is TRBV7-2, the J call TRBJ2-5; 8 bases are a match to TRBD2. Germline-derived CDR1 and CDR2 are SGHTA and FQGNSA. The CDR3 contains 16 residues. V shed 1 base and J 2 bases; nucleotides not matched to a gene: 6. CDR3 amino acids: CASSLGLAGLQETQYF. The CDR3 region has the DNA TGTGCCAGCAGCTTAGGTTTAGCGGGATTACAAGAGACCCAGTACTTC.

Details on this clone: The sample has other DNA sequences that encode this CDR3 too. The chain employs TRBV19 and TRBJ2-7; no reliable D call. This CDR3 has 13 residues. Per germline, CDR1 LNHDA and CDR2 SQIVND (reference sequence). The V end lost 3 bases, the J end lost 4 bases, and 10 bases lay between the germline ends. DNA for the CDR3: TGTGCCAGTAGTATGGGGTTGGCATACGAGCAGTACTTC. Amino acids: CASSMGLAYEQYF.

The chain combines TRBV5-4 with TRBJ2-3; a weak D match, TRBD1 (6 bases). The V and J ends lost 2 bases and 2 bases respectively, with 12 bases between them. The CDR3 spans 15 residues. CDR1 and CDR2 (germline): SGHNT, YYREEE (reference sequence). The CDR3, as DNA: TGTGCCAGCAGCTTTGGCCAGGGGAACACAGATACGCAGTATTTT. This encodes CASSFGQGNTDTQYF.

This clone was seen a single time. V gene TRBV10-3 combines with J gene TRBJ2-7; the match to TRBD1 covers 8 bases. The length of the CDR3 is 13 residues. V gave up 2 bases and J gave up 7 bases; unmatched junction bases: 4. The germline CDR1 and CDR2 sequences are ENHRY and SYGVKD. CDR3 residues: CAISEGQGWEQYF. The CDR3, as DNA: TGTGCCATCAGTGAGGGACAGGGATGGGAGCAGTACTTC.

The chain joins TRBV5-1 to TRBJ2-7; 10 nucleotides agree with TRBD2. Per germline, CDR1 SGHRS and CDR2 YFSETQ. CDR3 length equals 15 residues. Losses at the gene ends were 0 bases for V and 4 bases for J; bases not matched to a gene: 4. DNA for the CDR3: TGCGCCAGCAGCTTGGGTCTAGCGGGAGAGTACGAGCAGTACTTC. Amino acids: CASSLGLAGEYEQYF.

The rearrangement joins TRBV11-2 to TRBJ1-1; TRBD1 matches 9 bases. CDR3 size: 17 residues. Germline V gives CDR1 SGHAT, CDR2 FQNNGV. J lost 4 bases, V lost 3 bases, and 12 bases had no gene match. CDR3 sequence: CASSFRGDRDVGTEAFF. In DNA form, the CDR3 reads TGTGCCAGCAGCTTCCGCGGGGACAGGGATGTCGGCACTGAAGCTTTCTTT.

In DNA, the CDR3 is TGTGCCAGCAGCTCGTTAGCGGGTGCGGATACGCAGTATTTT. Residues: CASSSLAGADTQYF. The chain employs TRBV7-9 and TRBJ2-3; 7 bases map to TRBD2. Germline V CDR1 and CDR2: SEHNR, FQNEAQ (reference sequence). The CDR3 is 14 amino acids. The J segment lost 6 bases and the V segment lost 4 bases, leaving 7 bases of the junction unmatched. Looking up the rest from reference TRBV7-9 and TRBJ2-3 gives the full variable domain: DTGVSQNPRHKITKRGQNVTFRCDPISEHNRLYWYRQTLGQGPEFLTYFQNEAQLEKSRLLSDRFSAERPKGSFSTLEIQRTEQGDSAMYLCASSSLAGADTQYFGPGTRLTVL.

The V gene is TRBV7-9, the J gene TRBJ2-7; no firm D call. Germline V gives CDR1 SEHNR, CDR2 FQNEAQ (reference sequence). This CDR3 is built from 16 residues. Between the trimmed V and J ends, which lost 7 bases and 0 bases, there was a span of 19 bases. The CDR3 DNA follows: TGTGCCAGCACTGGCCACACCGACGGTAGCTCCTACGAGCAGTACTTC. Encoded protein: CASTGHTDGSSYEQYF.

The chain recombines TRBV19 with TRBJ2-3; perhaps D is TRBD1 or TRBD2 (5 bases each). Trimming cost V 5 bases and J 4 bases, with 10 bases left between them. The germline gives CDR1 LNHDA, CDR2 SQIVND (reference sequence). The CDR3 contains 13 residues. In DNA form, the CDR3 reads TGTGCCAGTAGTTGGGGGTTGCCAGATACGCAGTATTTT. It specifies CASSWGLPDTQYF.

CDR3 nucleotide sequence: TGTGCCAGCAGATTTAACACCGGGGAGCTGTTTTTT. It yields the protein CASRFNTGELFF. The chain has TRBV5-6 and TRBJ2-2, with D unclear. The ends were cut back, 5 bases at V and 2 bases at J, with 4 bases in the middle. The CDR3 consists of 12 residues. CDR1 and CDR2 (germline): SGHDT, YYEEEE. Complete variable domain (other parts from reference TRBV5-6 and TRBJ2-2): DAGVTQSPTHLIKTRGQQVTLRCSPKSGHDTVSWYQQALGQGPQFIFQYYEEEERQRGNFPDRFSGHQFPNYSSELNVNALLLGDSALYLCASRFNTGELFFGEGSRLTVL.

V is TRBV7-9 and J is TRBJ2-7; D remains ambiguous. The CDR3 has 15 residues. Looked up from germline, CDR1 is SEHNR and CDR2 is FQNEAQ (reference sequence). V was cut by 0 bases and J by 5 bases, with 14 bases left in between. The CDR3 reads CASSLAEPRPHEQYF. CDR3 nucleotide sequence: TGTGCCAGCAGCTTAGCGGAGCCTCGACCCCACGAGCAGTACTTC.

J is TRBJ2-1 and V is TRBV29-1; 10 bases align to TRBD2. Germline V lookup: CDR1 SQVTM, CDR2 ANQGSEA. Trimming took 7 bases from V and 8 from J; bases not matched to a gene: 11. This CDR3 comprises 14 residues. CDR3 DNA sequence: TGCAGCGCGGCAAAGCGGGGGGGCCTCGATGAGCAGTTCTTC. Translating gives CSAAKRGGLDEQFF.

The chain is built from TRBV27 and TRBJ2-7, with TRBD2 matching 10 bases. Germline CDR1 reads MNHEY; CDR2 reads SMNVEV (reference sequence). This CDR3 spans 16 amino acids. J gave up 3 bases and V 6 bases, and 11 bases lay outside the gene matches. CDR3 in DNA: TGTGCCAGCAGCCAAATGGTTACTAGCGGGATCTACGAGCAGTACTTC. This codes for CASSQMVTSGIYEQYF.

The genes are TRBV5-4 and TRBJ2-1; the match to TRBD2 covers 8 bases. The CDR3 has 15 residues. CDR1 is SGHNT, CDR2 YYREEE, per germline (reference sequence). Trimming at V came to 2 bases and at J to 10 bases, leaving 11 bases not matched to a gene. CDR3 in DNA: TGTGCCAGCAGCTTCCGCGGGGCGGGGGGAAAAGAGCAGTTCTTC. It translates to CASSFRGAGGKEQFF.

The V call is TRBV5-8, the J call TRBJ1-1, with D hard to call. This CDR3 is 13 amino acids long. CDR1 is SGHTS and CDR2 is YDEGEE in the germline V gene. The V gene lost 0 bases and the J gene lost 7 bases, with 10 bases spanning the gap. CDR3 residues: CASSLGTGHEAFF. The CDR3 DNA is TGTGCCAGCAGCTTGGGGACCGGCCATGAAGCTTTCTTT.